This T cell receptor (beta chain) is from a study of T cell responses to AZD1222 COVID-19 vaccine. Trimming took off 6 bases at V and 7 bases at J, with 6 bases between the two ends. This CDR3 is built from 11 residues. Study-wide results and caveats: Per reports, nearly half of all spike-specific TCRs target regions that are unmutated in variants.

Only in-frame clones appear in the TCRdb table, and some are missing; sequencing was by immunoSEQ multiplex PCR. The data hold around 140,000 clones, with roughly 92% observed a single time. A note on this clone: Its cognate antigen is unknown.

The clonotype originates from an adult in good health. This sequence joins TRBV12-3 or TRBV12-4 and TRBJ1-4; D remains ambiguous. This material consisted of peripheral blood, taken on day 0 of AZD1222 vaccination. DNA for the CDR3: TGTGCCAGCAGCAACACTGAAAAACTGTTTTTT. Its protein product is CASSNTEKLFF.